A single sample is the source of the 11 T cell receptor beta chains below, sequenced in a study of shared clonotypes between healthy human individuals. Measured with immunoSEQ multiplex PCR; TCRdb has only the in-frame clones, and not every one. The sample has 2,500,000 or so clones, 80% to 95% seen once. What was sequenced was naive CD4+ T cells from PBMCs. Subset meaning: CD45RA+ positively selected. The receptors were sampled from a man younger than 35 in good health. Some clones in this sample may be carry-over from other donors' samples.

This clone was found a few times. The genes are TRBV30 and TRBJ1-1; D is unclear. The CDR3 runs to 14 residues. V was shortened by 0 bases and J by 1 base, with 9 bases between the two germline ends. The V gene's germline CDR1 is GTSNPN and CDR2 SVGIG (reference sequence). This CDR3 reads CAWSVPAENTEAFF. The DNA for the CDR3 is TGTGCCTGGAGTGTACCGGCCGAGAACACTGAAGCTTTCTTT.

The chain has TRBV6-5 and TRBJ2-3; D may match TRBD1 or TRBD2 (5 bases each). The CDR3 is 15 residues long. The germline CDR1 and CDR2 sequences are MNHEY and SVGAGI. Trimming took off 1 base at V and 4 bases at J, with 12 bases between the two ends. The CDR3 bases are TGTGCCAGCAGTTACTTTCAGGGAGTCGCAGATACGCAGTATTTT. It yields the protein CASSYFQGVADTQYF.

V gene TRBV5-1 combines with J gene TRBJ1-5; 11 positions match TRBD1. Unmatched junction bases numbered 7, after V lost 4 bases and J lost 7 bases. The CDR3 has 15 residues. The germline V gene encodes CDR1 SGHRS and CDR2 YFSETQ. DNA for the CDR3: TGCGCCAGCAGCACCGGGACAGGGGGTGGGCAGCCCCAGCATTTT. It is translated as CASSTGTGGGQPQHF.

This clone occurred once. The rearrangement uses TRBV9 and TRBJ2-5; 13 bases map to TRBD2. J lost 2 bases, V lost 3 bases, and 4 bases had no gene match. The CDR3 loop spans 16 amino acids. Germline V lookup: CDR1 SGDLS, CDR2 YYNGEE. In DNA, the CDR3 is TGTGCCAGCAGCGCGGGACTAGCGGGAAGTCAAGAGACCCAGTACTTC. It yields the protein CASSAGLAGSQETQYF.

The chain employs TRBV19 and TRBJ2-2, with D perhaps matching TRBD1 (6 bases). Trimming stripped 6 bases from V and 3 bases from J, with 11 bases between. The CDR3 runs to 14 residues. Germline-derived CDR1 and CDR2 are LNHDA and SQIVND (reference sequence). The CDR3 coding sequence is TGTGCCAGTAGGGACAGTCGAGACACCGGGGAGCTGTTTTTT. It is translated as CASRDSRDTGELFF.

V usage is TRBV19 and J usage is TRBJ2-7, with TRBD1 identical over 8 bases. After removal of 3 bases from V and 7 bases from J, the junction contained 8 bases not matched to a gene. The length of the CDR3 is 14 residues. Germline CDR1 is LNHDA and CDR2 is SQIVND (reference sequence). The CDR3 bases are TGTGCCAGTAGTATGCAATCGGACAGGGCAGAGCAGTACTTC. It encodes CASSMQSDRAEQYF.

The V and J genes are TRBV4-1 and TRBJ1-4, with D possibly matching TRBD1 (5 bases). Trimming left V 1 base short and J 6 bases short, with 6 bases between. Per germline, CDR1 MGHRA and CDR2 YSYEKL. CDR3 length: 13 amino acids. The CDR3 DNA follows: TGCGCCAGCAGCCAAGGAGGGGATGAAAAACTGTTTTTT. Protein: CASSQGGDEKLFF.

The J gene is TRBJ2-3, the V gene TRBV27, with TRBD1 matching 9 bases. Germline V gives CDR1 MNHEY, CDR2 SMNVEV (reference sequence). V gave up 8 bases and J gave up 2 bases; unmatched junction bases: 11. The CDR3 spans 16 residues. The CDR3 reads CASRISGQGPTDTQYF. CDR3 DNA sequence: TGTGCCAGCCGAATCTCGGGACAGGGACCCACAGATACGCAGTATTTT.

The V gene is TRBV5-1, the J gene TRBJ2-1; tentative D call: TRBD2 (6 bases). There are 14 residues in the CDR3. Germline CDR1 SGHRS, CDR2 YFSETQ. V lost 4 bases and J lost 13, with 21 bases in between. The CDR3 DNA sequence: TGCGCCAGCAGCGCCGAGCCCGGGACTCCAACCCAGTTCTTC. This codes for CASSAEPGTPTQFF.

The CDR3 loop is CASSVGGAQTDTQYF. CDR3 bases: TGTGCCAGCAGTGTTGGGGGGGCGCAAACAGATACGCAGTATTTT. J is TRBJ2-3 and V is TRBV6-4, with a tentative D call TRBD2 (7 bases). The CDR3 consists of 15 residues. From germline, CDR1 is MRHNA and CDR2 SNTAGT. V was shortened by 4 bases and J by 3 bases, with 14 bases between the two germline ends.

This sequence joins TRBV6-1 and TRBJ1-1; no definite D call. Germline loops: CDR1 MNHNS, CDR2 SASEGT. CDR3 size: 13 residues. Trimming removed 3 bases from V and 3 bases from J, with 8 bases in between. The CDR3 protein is CASSDNLDTEAFF. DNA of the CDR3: TGTGCCAGCAGTGATAATTTGGACACTGAAGCTTTCTTT.